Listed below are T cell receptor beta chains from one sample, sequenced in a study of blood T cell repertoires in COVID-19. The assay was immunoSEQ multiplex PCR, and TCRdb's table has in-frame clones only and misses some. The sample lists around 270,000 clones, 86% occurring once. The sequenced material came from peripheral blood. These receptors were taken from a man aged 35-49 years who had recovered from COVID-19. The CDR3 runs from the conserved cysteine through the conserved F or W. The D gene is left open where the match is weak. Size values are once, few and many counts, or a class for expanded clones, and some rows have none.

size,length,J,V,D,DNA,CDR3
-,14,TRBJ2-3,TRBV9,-,TGTGCCAGCAGCGCCGGGTGGAGCACAGATACGCAGTATTTT,CASSAGWSTDTQYF
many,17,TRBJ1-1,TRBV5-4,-,TGTGCCAGCAGCTTGGGTGGAGCAGGGATTATGAACACTGAAGCTTTCTTT,CASSLGGAGIMNTEAFF
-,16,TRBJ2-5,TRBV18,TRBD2,TGTGCCAGCTCACCAGTTGGACTAGCGGGGATAGAGACCCAGTACTTC,CASSPVGLAGIETQYF
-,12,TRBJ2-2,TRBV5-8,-,TGTGCCAGCAGCTATGGGACAGCGGGCTTTTTTTTT,CASSYGTAGFFF
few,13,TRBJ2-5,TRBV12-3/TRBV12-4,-,TGTGCCAGCAGTTTTGGCGGTGCGGAGACCCAGTACTTC,CASSFGGAETQYF
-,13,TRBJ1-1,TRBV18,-,TGTGCCAGCTCATTTGGACAGAACACTGAAGCTTTCTTT,CASSFGQNTEAFF
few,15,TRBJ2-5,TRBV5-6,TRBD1,TGTGCCAGCAGCAAAAGAGGGACAGGGCAAGAGACCCAGTACTTC,CASSKRGTGQETQYF
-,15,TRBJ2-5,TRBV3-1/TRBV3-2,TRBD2,TGTGCCAGCAGGAGGCTAGCGGGAGTTTGGGAGACCCAGTACTTC,CASRRLAGVWETQYF
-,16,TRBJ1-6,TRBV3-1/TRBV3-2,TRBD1,TGTACCAGCAGCCCGCTAGAGACAGGGGGAAATTCACCCCTCCACTTT,CTSSPLETGGNSPLHF
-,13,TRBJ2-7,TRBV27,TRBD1,TGTGCCAGCTACGGACAGGCCTCCTACGAGCAGTACTTC,CASYGQASYEQYF
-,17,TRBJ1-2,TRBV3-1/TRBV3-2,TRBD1,TGTGCCAGCAGCCAACGAGGACAGGGTTCGCCAGCCTATGGCTACACCTTC,CASSQRGQGSPAYGYTF
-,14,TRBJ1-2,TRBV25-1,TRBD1,TGTGCCAGCACCCCGGACAGGAGAAACTATGGCTACACCTTC,CASTPDRRNYGYTF
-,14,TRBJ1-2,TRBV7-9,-,TGTGCCAGCAGCTTGGTTCGGCGGGCTATCGGCTACACCTTC,CASSLVRRAIGYTF
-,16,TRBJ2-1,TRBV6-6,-,TGTGCCAGCAGTTACTTCGGGCAGGGAAGGAAAAATGAGCAGTTCTTC,CASSYFGQGRKNEQFF
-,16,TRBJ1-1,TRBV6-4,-,TGTGCCAGCAGGCTGACTTCGAGACCCATGAACACTGAAGCTTTCTTT,CASRLTSRPMNTEAFF
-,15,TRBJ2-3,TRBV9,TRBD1,TGTGCCAGCAGCGTGACAGGGGTGAACACAGATACGCAGTATTTT,CASSVTGVNTDTQYF
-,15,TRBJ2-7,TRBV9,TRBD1,TGTGCCAGCAGCGTGGGACAGGGGTCTGCCGGGGAGCAGTACTTC,CASSVGQGSAGEQYF
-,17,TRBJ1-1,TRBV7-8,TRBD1,TGTGCCAGCAGCTTCAGACAGGGTGGTTATTTAAACACTGAAGCTTTCTTT,CASSFRQGGYLNTEAFF
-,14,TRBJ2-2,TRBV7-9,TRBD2,TGTGCCAGCAGCCCTAGCGGGAGTCCCGGGGAGCTGTTTTTT,CASSPSGSPGELFF
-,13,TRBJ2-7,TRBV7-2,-,TGTGCCAGCACTAGGATGGTCTCCTACGAGCAGTACTTC,CASTRMVSYEQYF
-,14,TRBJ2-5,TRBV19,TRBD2,TGTGCCAGTCGTAGCGGGAGGGTATGGGAGACCCAGTACTTC,CASRSGRVWETQYF
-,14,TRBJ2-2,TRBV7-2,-,TGTGCCAGCAGCTTCGTAGAGAACACCGGGGAGCTGTTTTTT,CASSFVENTGELFF